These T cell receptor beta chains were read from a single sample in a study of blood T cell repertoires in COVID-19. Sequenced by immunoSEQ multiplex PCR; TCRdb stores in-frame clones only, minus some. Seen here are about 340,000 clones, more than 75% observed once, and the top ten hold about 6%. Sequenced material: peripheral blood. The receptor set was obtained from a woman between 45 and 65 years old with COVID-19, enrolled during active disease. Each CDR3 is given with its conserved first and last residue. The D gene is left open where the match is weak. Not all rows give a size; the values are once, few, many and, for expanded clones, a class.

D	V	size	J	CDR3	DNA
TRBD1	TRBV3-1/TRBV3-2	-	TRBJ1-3	CASSQDMTTGLGNTIYF	TGTGCCAGCAGCCAAGATATGACGACAGGGTTAGGGAACACCATATATTTT
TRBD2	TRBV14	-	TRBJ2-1	CASSQAGLAGAAEQFF	TGTGCCAGCAGCCAAGCGGGACTAGCGGGAGCCGCTGAGCAGTTCTTC
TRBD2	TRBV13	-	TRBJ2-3	CASSPRTSRGTDTQYF	TGTGCCAGCAGCCCTCGGACTAGTAGAGGCACAGATACGCAGTATTTT
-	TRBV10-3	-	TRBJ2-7	CAIRPTGTAVGGAFYEQYF	TGTGCCATCAGGCCAACCGGGACGGCCGTTGGCGGGGCCTTCTACGAGCAGTACTTC
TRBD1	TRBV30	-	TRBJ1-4	CAWNRGIPNEKLFF	TGTGCCTGGAACAGGGGAATACCGAATGAAAAACTGTTTTTT
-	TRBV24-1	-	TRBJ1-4	CATSDSRHHDEKLFF	TGTGCCACCAGTGATTCCAGACATCACGACGAAAAACTGTTTTTT
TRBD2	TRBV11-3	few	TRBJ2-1	CASSLVFSGREKLNEQFF	TGTGCCAGCAGCTTAGTCTTTAGCGGGAGGGAGAAGTTAAATGAGCAGTTCTTC
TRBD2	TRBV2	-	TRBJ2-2	CASSDGLADTGELFF	TGTGCCAGCAGTGACGGGCTAGCGGACACCGGGGAGCTGTTTTTT
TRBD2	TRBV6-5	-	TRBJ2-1	CASKSNSGRADEQFF	TGTGCCAGCAAATCAAATAGCGGGAGGGCGGATGAGCAGTTCTTC
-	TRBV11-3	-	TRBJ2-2	CASSPPVGNTGELFF	TGTGCCAGCAGCCCCCCGGTTGGGAACACCGGGGAGCTGTTTTTT
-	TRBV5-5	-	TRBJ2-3	CASSSTGLPLTDTQYF	TGTGCCAGCAGTTCTACCGGACTACCTCTCACAGATACGCAGTATTTT
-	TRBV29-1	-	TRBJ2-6	CSVEDQWTYGANVLTF	TGCAGCGTTGAAGATCAGTGGACATATGGGGCCAACGTCCTGACTTTC
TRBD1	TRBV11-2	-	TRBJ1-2	CASSLVRTGDYTF	TGTGCCAGCAGCTTAGTTAGGACAGGGGATTACACCTTC
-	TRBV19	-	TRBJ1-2	CASSTGTNTYGYTF	TGTGCCAGTAGCACAGGGACAAACACATATGGCTACACCTTC
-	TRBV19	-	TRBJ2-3	CASSPGTDTQYF	TGTGCCAGCTCCCCGGGCACAGATACGCAGTATTTT
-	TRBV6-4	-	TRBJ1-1	CASSDTSWATEAFF	TGTGCCAGCAGTGACACGAGCTGGGCCACTGAAGCTTTCTTT
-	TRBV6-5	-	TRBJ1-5	CASSYSMSSNQPQHF	TGTGCCAGCAGTTACTCGATGAGTAGCAATCAGCCCCAGCATTTT
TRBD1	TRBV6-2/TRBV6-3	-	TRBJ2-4	CASSYSGTGGQNIQYF	TGTGCCAGCAGTTACTCCGGCACAGGGGGTCAAAACATTCAGTACTTC
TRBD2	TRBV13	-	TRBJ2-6	CASSLGGLVSSGANVLTF	TGTGCCAGCAGCTTAGGTGGACTAGTTAGCTCTGGGGCCAACGTCCTGACTTTC
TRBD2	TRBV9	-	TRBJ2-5	CASSLHPGGDKETQYF	TGTGCCAGCAGCCTCCACCCGGGGGGGGATAAAGAGACCCAGTACTTC
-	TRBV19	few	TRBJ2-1	CASRQGNEQFF	TGTGCCAGTAGACAGGGCAATGAGCAGTTCTTC
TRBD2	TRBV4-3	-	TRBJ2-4	CASSQGGGSLNIQYF	TGCGCCAGCAGCCAAGGGGGCGGGAGTCTAAACATTCAGTACTTC
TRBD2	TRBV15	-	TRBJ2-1	CATSSLAGVINEQFF	TGTGCCACCAGCAGTCTAGCGGGAGTTATAAATGAGCAGTTCTTC
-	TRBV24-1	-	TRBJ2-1	CATSDFQGIDEQFF	TGTGCCACCAGTGATTTTCAGGGTATCGATGAGCAGTTCTTC
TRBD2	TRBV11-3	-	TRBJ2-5	CASSLDLPWTSGRDQETQYF	TGTGCCAGCAGCTTAGATCTCCCCTGGACTAGCGGGAGGGACCAAGAGACCCAGTACTTC
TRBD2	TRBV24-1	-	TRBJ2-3	CATSDSPLGLAGGNTDTQYF	TGTGCCACCAGTGATTCGCCCCTTGGACTAGCGGGAGGTAACACAGATACGCAGTATTTT
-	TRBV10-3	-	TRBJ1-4	CAISGTDISGRKLFF	TGTGCCATCAGTGGAACAGACATATCTGGTCGGAAACTGTTTTTT
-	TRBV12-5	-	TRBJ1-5	CASCKGVNQPQHF	TGTGCTAGTTGTAAAGGGGTTAATCAGCCCCAGCATTTT
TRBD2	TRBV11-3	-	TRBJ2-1	CASSPPEGGPGEQFF	TGTGCCAGCAGCCCCCCTGAGGGAGGGCCAGGTGAGCAGTTCTTC
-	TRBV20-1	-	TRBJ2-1	CSALDGNEQFF	TGCAGTGCACTAGACGGCAATGAGCAGTTCTTC
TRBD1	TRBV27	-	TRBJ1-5	CASGTGTVDQPQHF	TGTGCCAGCGGAACCGGGACAGTGGATCAGCCCCAGCATTTT
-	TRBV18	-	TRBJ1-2	CASSPLDVGGGYGYTF	TGTGCCAGCTCACCTTTGGATGTGGGCGGAGGCTATGGCTACACCTTC
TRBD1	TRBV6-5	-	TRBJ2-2	CASSPDRTPSRELFF	TGTGCCAGCAGTCCGGACAGGACCCCTTCCCGGGAGCTGTTTTTT
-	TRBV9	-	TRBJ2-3	CASSSQARAVGTDTQYF	TGTGCCAGCAGCTCACAAGCGAGGGCCGTGGGCACAGATACGCAGTATTTT
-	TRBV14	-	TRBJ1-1	CASTPVRGSAEAFF	TGTGCCAGCACCCCGGTCCGAGGAAGCGCTGAAGCTTTCTTT
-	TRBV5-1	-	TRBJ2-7	CASSNSGSSYEQYF	TGCGCCAGCAGCAACAGCGGCTCATCCTACGAGCAGTACTTC
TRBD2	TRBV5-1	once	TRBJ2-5	CASSPRGLQETQYF	TGCGCCAGCAGCCCCCGGGGACTACAAGAGACCCAGTACTTC
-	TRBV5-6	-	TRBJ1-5	CASSFRGLGSQHF	TGTGCCAGCAGCTTCAGGGGATTAGGGTCCCAGCATTTT
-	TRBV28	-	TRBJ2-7	CASKSHYEQYF	TGTGCCAGCAAATCACATTACGAGCAGTACTTC
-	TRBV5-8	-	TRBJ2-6	CASSPDSSGANVLTF	TGTGCCAGCAGCCCAGACAGCTCTGGGGCCAACGTCCTGACTTTC
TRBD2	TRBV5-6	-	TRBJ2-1	CASSPLAGVINEQFF	TGTGCCAGCAGCCCGCTAGCGGGAGTCATAAATGAGCAGTTCTTC